These T cell receptor beta chains were read from a single sample in a study of technical replicates of blood from several donors. The method was immunoSEQ multiplex PCR; TCRdb's version includes in-frame clones alone and lacks a portion of them. There are about 57,000 clones in the sample; around 86% occur only once, and 5% to 5.5% lies in the top ten. The specimen sequenced was PBMCs. The receptors were gathered from a human donor in good health. Some clones in this sample may be carry-over from other donors' samples. Both conserved end residues are part of each CDR3. The D gene is left open where the match is weak. Where a row states a size, it is once, few, many or the class of an expanded clone; other rows omit it.

J,V,size,D,DNA,CDR3
TRBJ1-4,TRBV21-1,-,-,TGTGCCAGCAGCCTTCGACAGGGATCTGAAAAACTGTTTTTT,CASSLRQGSEKLFF
TRBJ1-1,TRBV7-6,few,-,TGTGCCAGCAGCTTAAGGGAGGGCACTGAAGCTTTCTTT,CASSLREGTEAFF
TRBJ2-3,TRBV5-1,-,TRBD2,TGCGCCAGCAGCTCCGGGACTAGCGGACCTCGCACAGATACGCAGTATTTT,CASSSGTSGPRTDTQYF
TRBJ2-7,TRBV30,-,-,TGTGCCTGGAGTGTGAGGAGCTCCTACGAGCAGTACTTC,CAWSVRSSYEQYF
TRBJ1-1,TRBV4-3,-,TRBD1,TGCGCCAGCAGCGACCAACACAGGGGGGGCGGCACTGAAGCTTTCTTT,CASSDQHRGGGTEAFF
TRBJ2-1,TRBV6-6,-,TRBD1,TGTGCCAGCAGTTATGGGGACAGCCCCGGGAATGAGCAGTTCTTC,CASSYGDSPGNEQFF
TRBJ2-2,TRBV15,-,-,TGTGCCACCAGCAGAATCAACCAGGGCACCGGGGAGCTGTTTTTT,CATSRINQGTGELFF
TRBJ2-2,TRBV11-3,once,-,TGTGCCAGCAGCCCCCCGAACAGTCCCGGGGAGCTGTTTTTT,CASSPPNSPGELFF
TRBJ2-1,TRBV6-6,-,-,TGTGCCAGCAGTTACTCGGTAGGAGCCTACAATGAGCAGTTCTTC,CASSYSVGAYNEQFF
TRBJ1-2,TRBV6-1,-,-,TGTGCCAGCGGTGGGGAACCAGGGTCGGTCAGGAACTATGGCTACACCTTC,CASGGEPGSVRNYGYTF
TRBJ1-1,TRBV5-8,-,-,TGTGCCAGCAGCTTGTTGGGCCCGAACACTGAAGCTTTCTTT,CASSLLGPNTEAFF
TRBJ2-3,TRBV6-6,-,-,TGTGCCAGCACCCATAGGGGGTCTAGCACAGATACGCAGTATTTT,CASTHRGSSTDTQYF
TRBJ1-4,TRBV5-3,-,TRBD1,TGTGCCAGAAGCCTGAGACAGGGCGCGGGTGAAAAACTGTTTTTT,CARSLRQGAGEKLFF
TRBJ2-1,TRBV7-9,few,-,TGTGCCAGCAGCTCTCTAGCCAAAAATGAGCAGTTCTTC,CASSSLAKNEQFF
TRBJ2-1,TRBV19,-,-,TGTGCCAGTAGTGAGGGTTTCAAGCAGTTCTTC,CASSEGFKQFF
TRBJ2-7,TRBV6-5,-,TRBD1,TGTGCCAGTAAGAAACAGGGGGTACGGATCTACGAGCAGTACTTC,CASKKQGVRIYEQYF
TRBJ2-1,TRBV10-3,-,-,TGTGCCATCAGTGTGGTGGGAGTGTCCTACAATGAGCAGTTCTTC,CAISVVGVSYNEQFF
TRBJ1-2,TRBV5-6,-,TRBD1,TGTGCCAGCAGCCCTCGTACCCCGGGCAGGGGGCTCTATGGCTACACCTTC,CASSPRTPGRGLYGYTF
TRBJ1-5,TRBV2,-,-,TGTGCCAGCAGTCCAACAGGGTATCAGCCCCAGCATTTT,CASSPTGYQPQHF
TRBJ1-1,TRBV7-2,-,TRBD1,TGTGCCAGCAGCTTAAAGACAGGGGGCGAAGCTTTCTTT,CASSLKTGGEAFF
TRBJ2-7,TRBV10-3,-,-,TGTGCCATCAGTGAGTCGAACAGGTATCCCTACGAGCAGTACTTC,CAISESNRYPYEQYF
TRBJ2-5,TRBV5-1,-,TRBD2,TGCGCCACCGGGACTAGCGGGGGCAGGCAAGAGACCCAGTACTTC,CATGTSGGRQETQYF
TRBJ2-1,TRBV6-6,-,TRBD2,TGTGCCAGCAGTTACTCTCTCGGGGGGGCCAATGAGCAGTTCTTC,CASSYSLGGANEQFF
TRBJ1-6,TRBV4-1,-,-,TGCGCCAGCAACGTGGCAGGGAAAGGTTCACCCCTCCACTTT,CASNVAGKGSPLHF
TRBJ2-1,TRBV6-1,-,TRBD1,TGTGCCAGCAGTGAAGCTCTAGGGGGCGGGAATGAGCAGTTCTTC,CASSEALGGGNEQFF
TRBJ2-1,TRBV7-3,-,TRBD2,TGTGCCAGCAGCTTACTAGCGGGGGGGCCGGATGAGCAGTTCTTC,CASSLLAGGPDEQFF
TRBJ1-5,TRBV2,few,-,TGTGCTACCCGAGGAGACGTTGTTAATCAGCCCCAGCATTTT,CATRGDVVNQPQHF
TRBJ2-2,TRBV4-2,-,TRBD2,TGTGCCAGCAGCCAAGAGACTAGCGGGGGGCTCGGGGAGCTGTTTTTT,CASSQETSGGLGELFF
TRBJ2-7,TRBV7-9,-,TRBD2,TGTGCCAGCAGCCAAGCAGCGGGAGATTTGGACGAGCAGTACTTC,CASSQAAGDLDEQYF
TRBJ2-2,TRBV21-1,few,-,TGTGCCAGCAGCTCCATGCAAGGACTGAACACCGGGGAGCTGTTTTTT,CASSSMQGLNTGELFF
TRBJ2-5,TRBV29-1,-,-,TGCAGCGAACCGGGTTCCCAAGAGACCCAGTACTTC,CSEPGSQETQYF
TRBJ2-3,TRBV11-2,-,TRBD2,TGTGCCAGCAGCCCCCGACTAGCGGGAGGGACCACAGATACGCAGTATTTT,CASSPRLAGGTTDTQYF
TRBJ1-2,TRBV10-3,-,-,TGTGCCATCAGTCCCTCACAGGGCCCCTATGGCTACACCTTC,CAISPSQGPYGYTF
TRBJ2-3,TRBV11-3,-,TRBD1,TGTGCCAGCAACTCGACCCATTTGGACAGGGAAGGCACAGATACGCAGTATTTT,CASNSTHLDREGTDTQYF
TRBJ2-1,TRBV18,-,-,TGTGCCAGCTCACCAGAGGCAGGGCCGTGGGGTGAGCAGTTCTTC,CASSPEAGPWGEQFF
TRBJ2-1,TRBV9,-,TRBD2,TGTGCCAGCAGCGCCGGGACTAGCGGGGGGGATGAGCAGTTCTTC,CASSAGTSGGDEQFF
TRBJ2-7,TRBV14,-,-,TGTGCCAGTCTTCAGACAGGAGCCTACGAGCAGTACTTC,CASLQTGAYEQYF
TRBJ2-1,TRBV2,once,TRBD1,TGTGCCAGCAGTGAAGACTCCGGGACAGGGGGCAATGAGCAGTTCTTC,CASSEDSGTGGNEQFF
TRBJ2-7,TRBV5-1,-,-,TGCGCCAGCAGCTTGGATCAGTACGAGCAGTACTTC,CASSLDQYEQYF
TRBJ1-1,TRBV5-4,-,-,TGTGCCAGCAGCTTGAATGGCAGGCGACACACTGAAGCTTTCTTT,CASSLNGRRHTEAFF
TRBJ2-4,TRBV10-3,once,-,TGTGCCATCAGTGAGTCCCCAGGACAAGCCAAAAACATTCAGTACTTC,CAISESPGQAKNIQYF
TRBJ1-2,TRBV21-1,-,-,TGTGCCAGCAGCATCCGGGACAGGGGAACGAGAACCTTC,CASSIRDRGTRTF
TRBJ2-7,TRBV4-3,once,-,TGCGCCAGCAGCCAAGGTTCGGGTCCCGCCTACGAGCAGTACTTC,CASSQGSGPAYEQYF
TRBJ2-3,TRBV2,-,TRBD2,TGTGCCAAAGGACTAGCGATGGCAGATACGCAGTATTTT,CAKGLAMADTQYF
TRBJ2-3,TRBV6-1,-,TRBD1,TGTGCCAGCAGTGCAGGGGGCACGAGCACAGATACGCAGTATTTT,CASSAGGTSTDTQYF
TRBJ1-6,TRBV6-5,-,TRBD1,TGTGCCAGCCGACCCAGGGGGGCGGGATCACCCCTCCACTTT,CASRPRGAGSPLHF
TRBJ2-5,TRBV5-1,-,-,TGCGCCAGCAGCCCTGAAACGGGAGAAAAGGCATGGGAGACCCAGTACTTC,CASSPETGEKAWETQYF
TRBJ1-1,TRBV11-1,-,TRBD1,TGTGCCAGCAGCTTAGTGGGGATGGGACAGAAGAACACTGAAGCTTTCTTT,CASSLVGMGQKNTEAFF
TRBJ1-1,TRBV7-7,-,-,TGTGCCAGCAGCTTGTGGGTGGGAGAGAACACTGAAGCTTTCTTT,CASSLWVGENTEAFF
TRBJ2-7,TRBV27,-,TRBD1,TGTGCCAGCAGTTGGGACAGGGGAAGAACCTACGAGCAGTACTTC,CASSWDRGRTYEQYF
TRBJ2-7,TRBV11-2,-,-,TGTGCCAGCAGCAGCAAAGGTAGCGATGCCTACGAGCAGTACTTC,CASSSKGSDAYEQYF
TRBJ1-2,TRBV5-4,-,-,TGTGCCAGCAGCTCAGGGGATTATGGCTATGGCTACACCTTC,CASSSGDYGYGYTF
TRBJ2-1,TRBV6-6,-,-,TGTGCCAGCAGTTACCTAGGCGGGCGAGCCCTTGAGCAGTTCTTC,CASSYLGGRALEQFF
TRBJ1-3,TRBV4-2,few,TRBD1,TGTGCCAGCAGCCCGGGGGGCAGGGGGCTCGCTGGAAACACCATATATTTT,CASSPGGRGLAGNTIYF
TRBJ1-6,TRBV4-2,-,-,TGTGCCAGCAGCCGCACCCGGGACACTAATTCACCCCTCCACTTT,CASSRTRDTNSPLHF
TRBJ2-3,TRBV5-1,-,TRBD1,TGCGCCAGCCATGGGGGACAGGGGGCTGAACATACGCAGTATTTT,CASHGGQGAEHTQYF
TRBJ2-7,TRBV19,-,-,TGTGCCAGTAGTATAGCCCCAGGGGCGGGCCTGAGGGGGCAGTACTTC,CASSIAPGAGLRGQYF
TRBJ1-2,TRBV30,-,-,TGTGCCTGGAGCAGGGGAGACTATGGCTACACCTTC,CAWSRGDYGYTF
TRBJ2-5,TRBV9,-,-,TGTGCCAGCAGCCCCCACAGTTACAGGGATAAGACCCAGTACTTC,CASSPHSYRDKTQYF